This entry lists 22 T cell receptor beta chains sequenced from one sample in a study of blood T cell repertoires in COVID-19. TCRdb's table, derived via immunoSEQ multiplex PCR, lists solely in-frame clones and lacks some. The sample consists of fewer than 200,000 clones, about 88% of them appearing once. Material: peripheral blood. The source is a man aged 50 to 59 who had recovered from COVID-19.

This rearrangement joins TRBV29-1 to TRBJ1-1; D gene uncertain. The CDR3 loop spans 14 amino acids. Per the germline V gene, CDR1 is SQVTM and CDR2 is ANQGSEA. Trimming took 6 bases from V and 0 from J, leaving 14 bases between them. CDR3 region: CSVVGVNVNTEAFF. In DNA, the CDR3 is TGCAGCGTGGTGGGAGTTAATGTGAACACTGAAGCTTTCTTT.

The genes are TRBV18 and TRBJ2-7, with 8 nucleotides matching TRBD2. Trimming at V came to 3 bases and at J to 0 bases, leaving 7 bases not matched to a gene. The germline V gene has CDR1 KGHSH and CDR2 LQKENI. This CDR3 is built from 16 residues. The CDR3 protein is CASSPLTGTSSYEQYF. The DNA of the CDR3 is TGTGCCAGCTCACCCCTGACCGGGACTAGCTCCTACGAGCAGTACTTC.

The chain is built from TRBV3-1 (or the pseudogene TRBV3-2) and TRBJ1-1; TRBD1 matches 7 bases. CDR1 and CDR2 from the germline V gene are LGHDT and YNNKEL (reference sequence). V lost 0 bases, J lost 4 bases, and 5 bases stayed unmatched. CDR3 length equals 15 residues. The CDR3 spells CASSQERSGGTEAFF. The CDR3 DNA sequence: TGTGCCAGCAGCCAAGAAAGGTCAGGGGGCACTGAAGCTTTCTTT.

This clone appeared a few times. The chain combines TRBV5-4 with TRBJ1-1, with 7 bases aligning to TRBD1. Per the germline V gene, CDR1 is SGHNT and CDR2 is YYREEE (reference sequence). The CDR3 totals 14 residues. Trimming removed 4 bases from V and 1 base from J; junction bases left unmatched: 4. CDR3 in amino acids: CASSPGQENTEAFF. In DNA, the CDR3 is TGTGCCAGCAGCCCCGGACAGGAGAACACTGAAGCTTTCTTT.

The chain is built from TRBV6-5 and TRBJ2-7, with 7 bases identical to TRBD2. CDR1 is MNHEY, CDR2 SVGAGI, per germline. The trim removed 6 bases at V and 0 bases at J, leaving 8 bases unmatched. The CDR3 extends over 15 amino acids. In nucleotides, the CDR3 is TGTGCCAGCAGCCCAAGCGGGATGAGCTCCTACGAGCAGTACTTC. Encoded protein: CASSPSGMSSYEQYF.

The chain recombines TRBV7-3 with TRBJ2-5, with 9 bases that match TRBD2. Trimming cost V 2 bases and J 3 bases; bases outside gene matches: 4. Looked up from germline, CDR1 is SGHTA and CDR2 is FQGTGA. The CDR3 has 15 residues. This chain's CDR3 is CASSLLPSGEETQYF. The CDR3 DNA sequence: TGTGCCAGCAGCTTACTGCCTAGCGGGGAAGAGACCCAGTACTTC.

The CDR3 region has the DNA TGTGCCAGCAGCTTCCAGGGCGGGGATCAGCCCCAGCATTTT. It encodes CASSFQGGDQPQHF. The rearrangement uses TRBV7-9 and TRBJ1-5; D is possibly TRBD1 (5 bases). CDR1 and CDR2 (germline): SEHNR, FQNEAQ (reference sequence). The V end was cut by 3 bases, the J end by 5 bases, with 11 bases between. This CDR3 has 14 residues.

The chain uses TRBV11-2 and TRBJ2-7, with 10 bases fitting TRBD1. The germline V gene encodes CDR1 SGHAT and CDR2 FQNNGV. The V segment lost 0 bases and the J segment 6 bases; nucleotides outside the gene matches: 5. This CDR3 has 15 residues. CDR3 sequence (DNA): TGTGCCAGCAGCTTAGATGTGGGACAGGGGAGCGAGCAGTACTTC. It specifies CASSLDVGQGSEQYF.

The chain links TRBV5-5 to TRBJ1-5; 9 bases match TRBD1. The junction had 5 bases not matched to a gene; V was cut back by 3 bases and J by 1 base. Germline V gene sequence: CDR1 SGHKS, CDR2 YYEKEE (reference sequence). The CDR3 runs 16 residues. As DNA, the CDR3 is TGTGCCAGCAGCTCAACAGGGGGCAAAAGCAATCAGCCCCAGCATTTT. It is translated as CASSSTGGKSNQPQHF.

This chain joins TRBV7-3 and TRBJ2-3; D unclear. The germline V and J ends were trimmed by 2 bases and 0 bases, with 6 bases remaining between them. This CDR3 has 14 residues. Germline loops: CDR1 SGHTA, CDR2 FQGTGA. CDR3: CASSLDGSTDTQYF. The CDR3 DNA reads as TGTGCCAGCAGCTTAGACGGGAGCACAGATACGCAGTATTTT.

The chain couples TRBV7-9 to TRBJ1-1, with unresolved D. Between the trimmed V and J ends, which lost 5 bases and 10 bases, there was a span of 17 bases. There are 13 residues in the CDR3. CDR1 SEHNR and CDR2 FQNEAQ come from the germline V gene (reference sequence). CDR3 region: CASSPDPTGGAFF. The CDR3 DNA follows: TGTGCCAGCAGCCCGGATCCTACCGGAGGAGCTTTCTTT.

V and J are TRBV5-4 and TRBJ2-7; 11 nucleotides line up with TRBD2. Losses at the gene ends were 0 bases for V and 4 bases for J; bases not matched to a gene: 3. The CDR3 is 15 residues long. The germline V gene encodes CDR1 SGHNT and CDR2 YYREEE (reference sequence). The CDR3 nucleotides read TGTGCCAGCAGCTTGGCACTAGCGGGAGCGTACGAGCAGTACTTC. Its translation is CASSLALAGAYEQYF.

The rearrangement uses TRBV6-5 and TRBJ1-1, with a weak D call TRBD1 (6 bases). The germline gives CDR1 MNHEY, CDR2 SVGAGI. V lost 7 bases and J 5 bases, leaving 14 bases between the germline ends. This CDR3 has 13 amino acids. The CDR3 spells CASKLQGSTEAFF. CDR3 sequence (DNA): TGTGCCAGCAAGCTACAGGGTTCAACTGAAGCTTTCTTT.

The V and J genes are TRBV18 and TRBJ1-3; D is possibly TRBD1 (6 bases). The CDR3 consists of 15 residues. Germline V gene lookup returns CDR1 KGHSH and CDR2 LQKENI. V lost 6 bases to trimming and J lost 0 bases, with 12 bases between them. In DNA form, the CDR3 reads TGTGCCAGCTCCCCCTCCAGGGGCTCTGGAAACACCATATATTTT. As protein: CASSPSRGSGNTIYF.

This rearrangement joins TRBV11-3 to TRBJ1-1; D unclear. The V gene's germline CDR1 is SGHNT and CDR2 YENEEA. The V gene lost 4 bases and the J gene lost 6 bases, with 12 bases spanning the gap. This CDR3 is 13 amino acids long. CDR3: CASSSGGGSEAFF. In nucleotides, the CDR3 is TGTGCCAGCAGCTCCGGAGGAGGGTCTGAAGCTTTCTTT. Full variable domain (missing parts from reference TRBV11-3 and TRBJ1-1): EAGVVQSPRYKIIEKKQPVAFWCNPISGHNTLYWYLQNLGQGPELLIRYENEEAVDDSQLPKDRFSAERLKGVDSTLKIQPAELGDSAVYLCASSSGGGSEAFFGQGTRLTVV.

J is TRBJ2-5 and V is TRBV7-9; 8 nucleotides match TRBD2. The CDR3 totals 14 residues. Germline V gives CDR1 SEHNR, CDR2 FQNEAQ (reference sequence). J was trimmed by 5 bases and V by 3 bases; bases with no gene match: 5. The CDR3 DNA is TGTGCCAGCAGCTTGGGACTAGGGGCGGAGACCCAGTACTTC. It yields the protein CASSLGLGAETQYF.

J is TRBJ1-2 and V is TRBV10-3, with D maybe TRBD1 (6 bases). V lost 2 bases and J lost 5, with 15 bases in between. This CDR3 is built from 15 residues. CDR1 is ENHRY, CDR2 SYGVKD, per germline. This CDR3 is CAISEGQIDHYGYTF. In DNA form, the CDR3 reads TGTGCCATCAGTGAGGGACAGATAGATCATTATGGCTACACCTTC.

The chain employs TRBV9 and TRBJ2-2; possible D gene TRBD2, 5 bases. The germline CDR1 and CDR2 sequences are SGDLS and YYNGEE. The CDR3 runs 13 residues. With 0 bases removed from V and 11 bases from J, the gap between germline ends came to 11 bases. CDR3 bases: TGTGCCAGCAGCGTAGGGGGAGCCGCCGAGCTGTTTTTT. Translation gives CASSVGGAAELFF.

The rearrangement uses TRBV2 and TRBJ2-7; a possible D gene is TRBD1 (6 bases). The V end was cut by 0 bases, the J end by 2 bases, with 20 bases between. This CDR3 comprises 18 residues. Germline CDR1 is SNHLY and CDR2 is FYNNEI. The CDR3 DNA reads as TGTGCCAGCAGTGAAGCGCTTCGAGAAGGGGGACGAACCTACGAGCAGTACTTC. It is translated as CASSEALREGGRTYEQYF. The whole variable domain, remainder taken from reference TRBV2 and TRBJ2-7, is EPEVTQTPSHQVTQMGQEVILRCVPISNHLYFYWYRQILGQKVEFLVSFYNNEISEKSEIFDDQFSVERPDGSNFTLKIRSTKLEDSAMYFCASSEALREGGRTYEQYFGPGTRLTVT.

The CDR3 sequence is CASSPDPSYAYNEQFF. CDR3 DNA: TGTGCCAGCTCACCGGACCCTAGCTATGCCTACAATGAGCAGTTCTTC. The chain links TRBV18 to TRBJ2-1; D perhaps matches TRBD2 (5 bases). Germline values: CDR1 KGHSH, CDR2 LQKENI. The CDR3 covers 16 residues. Trimming removed 3 bases at V and 2 bases at J, with 14 bases between.

This clone has a handful of counts. This chain joins TRBV7-9 and TRBJ1-2, with unresolved D. There are 16 residues in the CDR3. Germline V lookup: CDR1 SEHNR, CDR2 FQNEAQ (reference sequence). Trimming left V 1 base short and J 7 bases short, with 19 bases between. CDR3 nucleotides: TGTGCCAGCAGCTTAGACTTCATGTCCGGGGAGTCTGGCTACACCTTC. It specifies CASSLDFMSGESGYTF.

The chain uses TRBV18 and TRBJ2-3; the match to TRBD2 covers 9 bases. CDR3 length: 16 amino acids. V lost 2 bases to trimming and J lost 3 bases; unmatched junction nucleotides: 6. Germline-derived CDR1 and CDR2 are KGHSH and LQKENI. The CDR3 DNA reads as TGTGCCAGCTCACCAGTCGCGGGAGGGAATACAGATACGCAGTATTTT. Its translation is CASSPVAGGNTDTQYF.